This T cell receptor beta chain was captured by sequencing in a study of T cells in localized non-small cell lung cancer. Study-level points and caveats: One tumor region alone was sequenced, and heterogeneity therefore remains possible.

Sequencing was performed with immunoSEQ multiplex PCR; in TCRdb, only in-frame clones are kept and a portion is missing. The table lists 45,000 to 60,000 clones, around three quarters of them singletons. Per the germline V gene, CDR1 is SQVTM and CDR2 is ANQGSEA. V lost 6 bases to trimming and J lost 5 bases; unmatched junction nucleotides: 5. The CDR3 has 13 residues. As to this clone: Its target is unknown.

The chain links TRBV29-1 to TRBJ1-1, with 11 bases lining up with TRBD1. The TCR was taken from a woman aged 35 to 75 with stage II lung adenocarcinoma. This specimen was PBMCs, taken before any cancer treatment. The CDR3 protein is CSVDRGQGTEAFF. As DNA, the CDR3 is TGCAGCGTGGACAGGGGGCAGGGAACTGAAGCTTTCTTT.